This TCR beta chain was sequenced during a study of shared clonotypes between healthy human individuals. The CDR3 is 14 amino acids. The ends lost 6 bases at V and 4 bases at J; junction bases unmatched: 7. Germline assignment: CDR1 MDHEN and CDR2 SYDVKM. Study results and limitations: Specimens sampled were limited to blood, with tissue repertoires likely differing. Naive subsets generally had larger estimated richness than memory subsets. With a few donors compared, roughly 4.9% of naive CD4 clonotypes were shared.

The material for each subset, its genomic DNA, was split evenly across several immunoSEQ plates. TCRdb keeps only in-frame clones here, not all; method: immunoSEQ multiplex PCR. This sample yields some 2,100,000 clones, of which about 93% are seen a single time; about 1.5% belongs to the top ten. It was CD45RO-negative cells, positively selected for CCR7, that made up naive CD8 cells, with terminally differentiated effector memory CD45RA+ cells excluded. On this clone itself: Antigen: not known.

The sample comprised naive CD8+ T cells from PBMCs. This sequence joins TRBV28 and TRBJ1-2; TRBD1 aligns across 8 bases. The source is a man aged 18 to 35 in good health. Some clones in this sample may be carry-over from other donors' samples. The CDR3 nucleotides are TGTGCCAGCAGCCCGACAGGGGATTCCTATGGCTACACCTTC. Protein sequence: CASSPTGDSYGYTF.